The 32 T cell receptor beta chains below all came from one sample that was sequenced in a study of blood T cell repertoires in COVID-19. Method: immunoSEQ multiplex PCR; TCRdb's copy keeps in-frame clones and lacks some. The sample shows roughly 77,000 clones, over 80% of them seen only once. Sequencing input: peripheral blood. Receptors originate from a woman of 80 years or more with active COVID-19.

This rearrangement joins TRBV6-6 to TRBJ2-1, with D tentatively TRBD2 (6 bases). In germline, CDR1 is MNHNY, CDR2 SVGAGI (reference sequence). V gave up 7 bases and J gave up 5 bases, with 9 bases separating them. The CDR3 length is 12 residues. The DNA of the CDR3 is TGTGCCAGCAAGCTAGCGAACAATGAGCAGTTCTTC. It codes for CASKLANNEQFF.

In DNA, the CDR3 is TGTGCCAGCAGCGGGACTAGCGGGTTATCCTACGAGCAGTACTTC. This sequence encodes CASSGTSGLSYEQYF. The rearrangement uses TRBV5-4 and TRBJ2-7; 12 positions match TRBD2. With 4 bases clipped from V and 1 base from J, the junction kept 3 bases outside the gene matches. The CDR3 length is 15 residues. Germline loops: CDR1 SGHNT, CDR2 YYREEE (reference sequence).

The chain recombines TRBV7-2 with TRBJ2-5; D might be TRBD2 (6 bases). Deletions cut 1 base from V and 5 bases from J, with 11 bases between. The CDR3 totals 14 residues. Germline V gives CDR1 SGHTA, CDR2 FQGNSA. CDR3 region: CASSLGGGAETQYF. The CDR3 DNA reads as TGTGCCAGCAGCTTAGGGGGAGGTGCGGAGACCCAGTACTTC.

This clone was picked up one time. V is TRBV3-1 (or the pseudogene TRBV3-2) and J is TRBJ2-5, with D unresolved. V was trimmed by 1 base and J by 3 bases, leaving 3 bases between them. This CDR3 comprises 12 residues. Germline CDR1 and CDR2: LGHDT and YNNKEL (reference sequence). The CDR3, as DNA: TGTGCCAGCAGCCAAGGAGAAGAGACCCAGTACTTC. Protein: CASSQGEETQYF.

V usage is TRBV9 and J usage is TRBJ2-7; TRBD1 agrees at 11 bases. CDR3 length equals 14 residues. V lost 3 bases, J lost 5 bases, and 4 bases stayed unmatched. CDR1 and CDR2 from the germline V gene are SGDLS and YYNGEE. The CDR3 coding sequence is TGTGCCAGCAGCGGGACAGGGGGCCACAACGAGCAGTACTTC. It codes for CASSGTGGHNEQYF.

This clone was seen only once. Here the CDR3 reads CASSLLAGGPNEQFF. The DNA for the CDR3 is TGTGCCAGCAGTTTACTAGCGGGAGGGCCTAATGAGCAGTTCTTC. This chain links TRBV6-4 with TRBJ2-1, with TRBD2 matching 13 bases. V was pared by 5 bases and J by 7 bases, with 5 bases of the junction left unmatched. In germline, CDR1 is MRHNA, CDR2 SNTAGT. There are 15 residues in the CDR3.

This clone occurred a few times. This chain joins TRBV11-1 and TRBJ1-1; 8 nucleotides match TRBD1. The ends lost 5 bases at V and 1 base at J; junction bases unmatched: 6. From germline, CDR1 is SGHAT and CDR2 FQDESV (reference sequence). The length of the CDR3 is 15 residues. CDR3 loop: CASSDRGAGNTEAFF. In nucleotides, the CDR3 is TGTGCCAGCAGCGACAGGGGCGCAGGGAACACTGAAGCTTTCTTT.

This chain links TRBV7-8 with TRBJ1-1; TRBD1 agrees at 7 bases. CDR1 and CDR2 from the germline V gene are SGHVS and FQNEAQ. The J segment lost 0 bases and the V segment lost 5 bases, leaving 6 bases of the junction unmatched. This CDR3 is 15 amino acids long. The CDR3 protein is CASSQQGKLNTEAFF. CDR3 nucleotide sequence: TGTGCCAGCAGCCAACAGGGGAAATTGAACACTGAAGCTTTCTTT.

This clone was seen only once. The chain recombines TRBV6-5 with TRBJ2-2; TRBD2 matches 11 bases. Germline-derived CDR1 and CDR2 are MNHEY and SVGAGI. The CDR3 has 16 amino acids. The V and J ends lost 4 bases and 2 bases, in that order; junction bases with no gene match: 3. The DNA for the CDR3 is TGTGCCAGCAGTTGGGGGACTAGCGGAAACACCGGGGAGCTGTTTTTT. Translated: CASSWGTSGNTGELFF.

The chain recombines TRBV7-8 with TRBJ1-2; possible D gene TRBD1, 5 bases. This CDR3 has 14 amino acids. Germline-derived CDR1 and CDR2 are SGHVS and FQNEAQ. Trimming took 5 bases from V and 4 from J, leaving 14 bases between them. CDR3 DNA sequence: TGTGCCAGCAGCCCCGGCGGGGGGGGCTATGGCTACACCTTC. Residues: CASSPGGGGYGYTF.

The chain has TRBV9 and TRBJ2-3; 8 bases match TRBD1. The CDR3 is made up of 13 amino acids. The V gene end was trimmed by 5 bases and the J gene end by 2 bases; junction bases not matched to a gene: 1. Germline V gives CDR1 SGDLS, CDR2 YYNGEE. In nucleotides, the CDR3 is TGTGCCAGCAGGGACAGGGTCACAGATACGCAGTATTTT. Amino acids: CASRDRVTDTQYF.

This clone was counted only a few times. The chain carries TRBV7-3 and TRBJ1-2, with 7 nucleotides matching TRBD1. The CDR3 runs to 17 residues. Germline V gene lookup returns CDR1 SGHTA and CDR2 FQGTGA. V was pared by 0 bases and J by 4 bases, with 11 bases of the junction left unmatched. Here the CDR3 reads CASSLTPLGTEGYGYTF. In nucleotides, the CDR3 is TGTGCCAGCAGCTTAACGCCCTTGGGGACAGAGGGCTATGGCTACACCTTC.

This clone was seen once. CDR3 bases: TGTGCCAGCAGTTCACTGAACTATGGCTACACCTTC. This sequence encodes CASSSLNYGYTF. The V and J genes are TRBV28 and TRBJ1-2; D is ambiguous. Trimming took 4 bases from V and 2 from J, leaving 5 bases between them. CDR1 and CDR2 (germline): MDHEN, SYDVKM. The length of the CDR3 is 12 residues.

The rearrangement uses TRBV24-1 and TRBJ2-3; D call uncertain. The CDR3 runs to 18 residues. Trimming pared 4 bases from V and 1 base from J, leaving 20 bases between. The V gene's germline CDR1 is KGHDR and CDR2 SFDVKD. This CDR3 is CATSDSVTPGHGTDTQYF. The CDR3 nucleotides read TGTGCCACCAGTGACAGCGTGACTCCGGGTCATGGCACAGATACGCAGTATTTT.

This sequence joins TRBV5-4 and TRBJ2-7; a weak D match, TRBD2 (6 bases). CDR1 is SGHNT and CDR2 is YYREEE in the germline V gene (reference sequence). V lost 0 bases and J 4 bases, leaving 20 bases between the germline ends. This CDR3 is 17 amino acids long. The CDR3 bases are TGTGCCAGCAGCTTGGCCGGGGGAGGCGGGATTCTTTACGAGCAGTACTTC. Amino acids: CASSLAGGGGILYEQYF.

V gene TRBV7-3 combines with J gene TRBJ2-2, with TRBD2 matching 9 bases. With 5 bases clipped from V and 5 bases from J, the junction kept 9 bases outside the gene matches. The CDR3 runs 16 residues. Germline values: CDR1 SGHTA, CDR2 FQGTGA. CDR3 loop: CASSPGLAGVTGELFF. In DNA form, the CDR3 reads TGTGCCAGCAGCCCAGGATTAGCGGGAGTAACCGGGGAGCTGTTTTTT.

Only one count was recorded for this clone. The rearrangement joins TRBV19 to TRBJ1-5; D perhaps matches TRBD1 (5 bases). The germline V gene has CDR1 LNHDA and CDR2 SQIVND (reference sequence). Trimming took 7 bases from V and 0 from J, leaving 13 bases between them. The CDR3 contains 15 residues. For the CDR3, the DNA is TGTGCCAGTAACGAGGGACTTTATAGCAATCAGCCCCAGCATTTT. It yields the protein CASNEGLYSNQPQHF.

The V gene is TRBV19, the J gene TRBJ1-4; 7 nucleotides align to TRBD1. The V gene's germline CDR1 is LNHDA and CDR2 SQIVND (reference sequence). Trimming took 7 bases from V and 1 from J; bases not matched to a gene: 6. The CDR3 has 15 amino acids. The CDR3 sequence is CASIHRDRTNEKLFF. The CDR3 DNA follows: TGTGCCAGTATCCACCGGGACAGAACTAATGAAAAACTGTTTTTT.

V gene TRBV28 combines with J gene TRBJ1-4, with 9 positions matching TRBD1. This CDR3 is built from 16 residues. Germline V gene lookup returns CDR1 MDHEN and CDR2 SYDVKM. Trimming cost V 7 bases and J 5 bases; bases outside gene matches: 11. The CDR3 sequence is CASTPKVGTGNEKLFF. CDR3 DNA sequence: TGTGCCAGCACCCCGAAGGTTGGGACAGGGAATGAAAAACTGTTTTTT.

This clone came up a few times. Here the CDR3 reads CASSWISGGSYNEQFF. In DNA, the CDR3 is TGCGCCAGCAGCTGGATCTCCGGAGGGTCCTACAATGAGCAGTTCTTC. The gene calls are TRBV5-1 and TRBJ2-1, with D tentatively TRBD2 (6 bases). The CDR3 covers 16 residues. V lost 3 bases and J lost 1, with 14 bases in between. Germline CDR1 and CDR2: SGHRS and YFSETQ.

The rearrangement links TRBV7-2 to TRBJ1-1; D is possibly TRBD1 (6 bases). CDR1 and CDR2 (germline): SGHTA, FQGNSA. Trimming took off 5 bases at V and 11 bases at J, with 18 bases between the two ends. The CDR3 covers 13 residues. The CDR3 DNA follows: TGTGCCAGCAGCATTAGGACAGCCGATAGGGCTTTCTTT. It encodes CASSIRTADRAFF.

This CDR3 reads CASRVTGSSGANVLTF. The CDR3 DNA reads TGTGCCAGTAGGGTGACAGGGAGCTCTGGGGCCAACGTCCTGACTTTC. This sequence joins TRBV19 and TRBJ2-6; the match to TRBD1 covers 7 bases. CDR1 and CDR2 (germline): LNHDA, SQIVND (reference sequence). The CDR3 has 16 residues. V was pared by 6 bases and J by 0 bases, with 5 bases of the junction left unmatched. Looking up the rest from reference TRBV19 and TRBJ2-6 gives the full variable domain: DGGITQSPKYLFRKEGQNVTLSCEQNLNHDAMYWYRQDPGQGLRLIYYSQIVNDFQKGDIAEGYSVSREKKESFPLTVTSAQKNPTAFYLCASRVTGSSGANVLTFGAGSRLTVL.

The chain has TRBV18 and TRBJ1-6; the D is unclear. Germline CDR1 reads KGHSH; CDR2 reads LQKENI. Between the trimmed V and J ends, which lost 4 bases and 8 bases, there was a span of 9 bases. The CDR3 contains 13 residues. The CDR3, as DNA: TGTGCCAGCTCACGAGGAGGAGATTCACCCCTCCACTTT. Protein: CASSRGGDSPLHF.

The chain recombines TRBV7-9 with TRBJ2-5; TRBD2 agrees at 9 bases. The V and J ends lost 5 bases and 0 bases, in that order; junction bases with no gene match: 7. In germline, CDR1 is SEHNR, CDR2 FQNEAQ (reference sequence). This CDR3 has 16 residues. Here the CDR3 reads CASSTRLAEYQETQYF. DNA of the CDR3: TGTGCCAGCAGCACCCGACTAGCGGAGTACCAAGAGACCCAGTACTTC.

DNA for the CDR3: TGTGCCAGCACCCAGGGACTTCCTAATTCACCCCTCCACTTT. Amino acid sequence: CASTQGLPNSPLHF. The J gene is TRBJ1-6, the V gene TRBV7-2, with D perhaps matching TRBD1 (5 bases). Trimming cost V 7 bases and J 6 bases, with 13 bases left between them. Germline V gene data show CDR1 as SGHTA and CDR2 as FQGNSA. The CDR3 length is 14 residues.

The rearrangement links TRBV4-3 to TRBJ2-1, with TRBD2 identical over 7 bases. There are 15 residues in the CDR3. The V gene end was trimmed by 5 bases and the J gene end by 10 bases; junction bases not matched to a gene: 14. The germline gives CDR1 LGHNA, CDR2 YSLEER. DNA for the CDR3: TGCGCCAGCAGCAAGAACTTCGCGGGAGTACGAGAGCAGTTCTTC. This sequence encodes CASSKNFAGVREQFF.

The chain carries TRBV7-9 and TRBJ1-1; tentatively, D is TRBD1 (6 bases). Germline assignment: CDR1 SEHNR and CDR2 FQNEAQ (reference sequence). The V end lost 4 bases, the J end lost 7 bases, and 13 bases lay between the germline ends. The CDR3 totals 13 residues. CDR3 DNA sequence: TGTGCCAGCAGCTACACAGGGAGGGGTGAAGCTTTCTTT. Translating it yields CASSYTGRGEAFF.

The chain combines TRBV5-1 with TRBJ2-1; the match to TRBD2 covers 8 bases. This CDR3 has 15 amino acids. The V gene end was trimmed by 2 bases and the J gene end by 4 bases; junction bases not matched to a gene: 5. The germline CDR1 and CDR2 sequences are SGHRS and YFSETQ. This CDR3 is CASSLAGDSYNEQFF. The CDR3 bases are TGCGCCAGCAGCTTAGCGGGAGATTCGTACAATGAGCAGTTCTTC. The full variable domain, completed using reference TRBV5-1 and TRBJ2-1, is KAGVTQTPRYLIKTRGQQVTLSCSPISGHRSVSWYQQTPGQGLQFLFEYFSETQRNKGNFPGRFSGRQFSNSRSEMNVSTLELGDSALYLCASSLAGDSYNEQFFGPGTRLTVL.

V and J are TRBV21-1 and TRBJ2-7; the table's D call TRBD2 went unverified against the DNA. TRBV21-1 is noted as a pseudogene. The CDR3 runs to 15 residues. CDR3 bases: TGTGCCAGCAGCAATTTCCCTAGCGGGAGATACGAGCAGTACTTC. Amino acids: CASSNFPSGRYEQYF.

V usage is TRBV6-5 and J usage is TRBJ1-1, with 8 bases fitting TRBD1. The germline gives CDR1 MNHEY, CDR2 SVGAGI. This CDR3 contains 13 residues. With V trimmed by 10 bases and J by 5 bases, 9 bases remained unmatched. In DNA form, the CDR3 reads TGTGCCACATCCGGACAGGGAGGAACTGAAGCTTTCTTT. Translating it yields CATSGQGGTEAFF.

The chain combines TRBV19 with TRBJ2-2, with D possibly being TRBD1 (6 bases). The CDR3 runs to 15 residues. The germline V gene encodes CDR1 LNHDA and CDR2 SQIVND (reference sequence). Trimming pared 6 bases from V and 0 bases from J, leaving 11 bases between. CDR3 coding DNA: TGTGCCAGTAGAAGACAGGCCTCGAACACCGGGGAGCTGTTTTTT. This encodes CASRRQASNTGELFF.

V usage is TRBV7-8 and J usage is TRBJ2-7; TRBD1 is a possible D gene (5 bases). CDR3 length equals 13 residues. V lost 2 bases and J lost 5, with 10 bases in between. CDR1 is SGHVS, CDR2 FQNEAQ, per germline. CDR3 residues: CASSLFQGDEQYF. Here the CDR3 DNA reads TGTGCCAGCAGCTTATTTCAAGGGGACGAGCAGTACTTC.